This section outlines one TCR beta chain sequence together with its context. The table came from immunoSEQ multiplex PCR; TCRdb's copy has only in-frame clones and leaves some out. The table shows some 700,000 clones, with about 92% occurring only once. This sample is part of a study of shared clonotypes between healthy human individuals. From germline, CDR1 is PRHDT and CDR2 FYEKMQ (reference sequence). Trimming stripped 0 bases from V and 5 bases from J, with 14 bases between. The CDR3 totals 16 residues. Specimen: memory CD8+ T cells from PBMCs. Subset indicated: CD45RO+ cells pooled with CCR7-negative TemRA cells. The receptor was derived from a man aged 18 to 30 in good health. Some clones in this sample may be carry-over from other donors' samples. The chain combines TRBV13 with TRBJ2-1; D gene uncertain. As DNA, the CDR3 is TGTGCCAGCAGCTTAGGCTTAGAAGGTATCCACAATGAGCAGTTCTTC. This codes for CASSLGLEGIHNEQFF.